This TCR beta chain was documented in a study of CXCR3-negative and CXCR3-positive naive CD8 T cells (dated by TCRdb to about 2019). Regarding the research as a whole: About 135 million TRB reads were obtained in total, roughly 1.5 +/- 0.3 million reads per library. Naive subsets from 5 or 6 donors and memory cells from 3 donors were included in the TRBV-TRBJ cluster analysis. Diversity and physicochemical repertoire analyses were performed on 11 donors pooled from two independent experiments.

What the research found in general, with its limitations: Repertoire diversity was comparably high in both naive subsets but much lower in memory CD8+ T cells. Freshly isolated PBMCs were used for most assays because CXCR3 expression partially decreased after cryopreservation. Similar TRBV-TRBJ usage was shown by naive CXCR3-negative and CXCR3-positive cells from the same donor, whereas distinct patterns were shown by memory cells. Because surface CD5, which is linked to self-reactivity in mice, was comparable between the naive subsets, TCR interaction strength was also inferred from the physicochemical properties of TRB CDR3s.

A remark on this clonotype: The antigen it binds to is not known.

Each CD8+ T cell subset was flow-sorted in triplicate, with roughly 300,000 cells per subset placed directly into RLT lysis buffer. Standard density gradient centrifugation was used to isolate peripheral blood mononuclear cells from buffy coats. Total RNA was extracted from sorted cells with an RNeasy Mini Kit. Sequenced on a NextSeq 550. The Human TCR Profiling Kit (MiLaboratory) was used to make UMI-labeled 5' RACE TRB cDNA libraries. cDNA synthesis used the entire amount of extracted RNA, and PCR amplification then used the entire amount of cDNA produced. The libraries were made side by side, with each library going through the same number of PCR cycles. On the study's bioinformatics: About 53,000 +/- 9,400 unique UMI-labeled TRB cDNA molecules per library were extracted with MIGEC and MiXCR, with at least two reads per UMI required. On average, around 40,000 +/- 10,000 functional in-frame TRB CDR3 nucleotide clonotypes lacking stop codons were found per library. After downsampling to 5000 UMI-labeled TRB molecules per sample, diversity metrics, including normalized Shannon-Wiener and Chao1, were computed in VDJtools. VDJtools was used to calculate clonotype-size-weighted physicochemical properties of the central five CDR3 residues, namely interaction energy, strength, volume and Kidera factor 4. TCRdb reprocessed the reads into one record per CDR3 protein sequence, lacking DNA. TCRdb, not the original authors, processed these V and J calls. The table for this sample shows tens of thousands of distinct CDR3 sequences. Together, the top ten hold roughly 10% of the sample.

Sequencing was carried out using memory CD8+ T cells from blood. Explained via the paper, the cell subset or site label denotes: conventional CD8+ memory T cells (TMEM), sorted as controls. The TCR was taken from a human donor in good health. Some clones in this sample may be carry-over from other donors' samples.

The CDR3 protein: CASSLSRTVSSYEQYF. This receptor chain uses TRBV28 and TRBJ2-7. Via the germline V gene, CDR1 is MDHEN and CDR2 SYDVKM. Including cysteine and phenylalanine, the CDR3 has 16 amino acids. DNA is not on record.